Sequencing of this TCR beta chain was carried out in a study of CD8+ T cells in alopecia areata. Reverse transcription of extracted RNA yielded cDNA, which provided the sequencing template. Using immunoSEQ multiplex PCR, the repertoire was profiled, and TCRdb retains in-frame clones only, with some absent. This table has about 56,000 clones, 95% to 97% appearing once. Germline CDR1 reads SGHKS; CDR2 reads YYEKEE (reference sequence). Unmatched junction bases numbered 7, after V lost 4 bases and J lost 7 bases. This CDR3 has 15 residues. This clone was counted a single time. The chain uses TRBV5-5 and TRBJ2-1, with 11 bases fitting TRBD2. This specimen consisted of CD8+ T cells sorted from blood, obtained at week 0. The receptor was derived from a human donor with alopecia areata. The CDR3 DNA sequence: TGTGCCAGCAGCCTGGGACTAGCGGAGGGGAATGAGCAGTTCTTC. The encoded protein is CASSLGLAEGNEQFF. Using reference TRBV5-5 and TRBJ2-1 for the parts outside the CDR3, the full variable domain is DAGVTQSPTHLIKTRGQQVTLRCSPISGHKSVSWYQQVLGQGPQFIFQYYEKEERGRGNFPDRFSARQFPNYSSELNVNALLLGDSALYLCASSLGLAEGNEQFFGPGTRLTVL.